Described below is a single T cell receptor (beta chain) sequence and its context. The CDR3 contains 17 residues. In germline, CDR1 is LNHDA, CDR2 SQIVND (reference sequence). V lost 5 bases and J lost 0; bases outside the gene matches: 7. The data originate from a study of shared clonotypes between healthy human individuals. At the level of the study: Ranging from 18 to 49 in age, donors were two women and three men.

Some clones are missing from TCRdb's copy, which holds only in-frame ones; the method was immunoSEQ multiplex PCR. The table lists fewer than 550,000 clones, over 60% of them singletons. The chain uses TRBV19 and TRBJ2-4; 10 positions agree with TRBD2. The sequencing sample was made of PBMCs. This receptor was obtained from a woman between 35 and 50 years old in good health. Some clones in this sample may be carry-over from other donors' samples. The CDR3 DNA is TGTGCCAGTAGTCCAGGACTAGCGGACATAGCCAAAAACATTCAGTACTTC. Its protein product is CASSPGLADIAKNIQYF. The complete variable domain, with remaining parts taken from reference TRBV19 and TRBJ2-4, reads DGGITQSPKYLFRKEGQNVTLSCEQNLNHDAMYWYRQDPGQGLRLIYYSQIVNDFQKGDIAEGYSVSREKKESFPLTVTSAQKNPTAFYLCASSPGLADIAKNIQYFGAGTRLSVL.